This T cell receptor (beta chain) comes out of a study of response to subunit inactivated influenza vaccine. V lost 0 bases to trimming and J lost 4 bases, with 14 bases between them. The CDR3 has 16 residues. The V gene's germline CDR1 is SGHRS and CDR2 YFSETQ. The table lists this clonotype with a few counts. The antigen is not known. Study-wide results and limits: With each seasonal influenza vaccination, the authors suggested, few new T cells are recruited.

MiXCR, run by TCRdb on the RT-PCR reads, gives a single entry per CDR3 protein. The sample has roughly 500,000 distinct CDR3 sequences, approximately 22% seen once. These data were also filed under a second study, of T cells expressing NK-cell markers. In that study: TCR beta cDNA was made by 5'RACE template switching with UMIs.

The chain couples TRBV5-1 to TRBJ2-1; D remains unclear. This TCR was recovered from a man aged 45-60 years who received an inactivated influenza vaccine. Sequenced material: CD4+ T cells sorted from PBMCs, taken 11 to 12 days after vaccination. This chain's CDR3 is CASSLEAAMGYNEQFF. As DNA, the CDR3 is TGCGCCAGCAGCTTGGAGGCAGCGATGGGATACAATGAGCAGTTCTTC. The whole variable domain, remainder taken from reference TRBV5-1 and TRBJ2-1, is KAGVTQTPRYLIKTRGQQVTLSCSPISGHRSVSWYQQTPGQGLQFLFEYFSETQRNKGNFPGRFSGRQFSNSRSEMNVSTLELGDSALYLCASSLEAAMGYNEQFFGPGTRLTVL.